Listed here are 19 T cell receptor beta chains from one sample, sequenced in a study of blood T cells in healthy people across ages. The second PCR ran roughly 6 to 11 cycles with a sample-barcoded 5' primer and J-beta primers. TCRdb itself ran the 5' RACE reads through MiXCR, one entry per CDR3 protein. The sample lists approximately 1.5 million distinct CDR3 sequences, approximately 32% seen once, with roughly 12% in the top ten. Sequenced input: blood. The receptors shown here come from a woman aged 25-40 years in good health.

The rearrangement joins TRBV28 to TRBJ2-6; unclear D gene. V was pared by 2 bases and J by 2 bases, with 10 bases between. Germline V gene lookup returns CDR1 MDHEN and CDR2 SYDVKM. The CDR3 sequence is 16 residues long. CDR3 nucleotide sequence: TGTGCCAGCAGTTTAGCTGGTTTTACTGGGGCCAACGTCCTGACTTTC. This encodes CASSLAGFTGANVLTF.

The J gene is TRBJ1-1, the V gene TRBV15; possible D gene TRBD1, 6 bases. Looked up from germline, CDR1 is LNHNV and CDR2 is YYDKDF (reference sequence). V was pared by 0 bases and J by 4 bases, with 12 bases between. The CDR3 totals 15 residues. The CDR3 loop reads CATSRDRGQGTEAFF. CDR3 bases: TGTGCCACCAGCAGAGACAGGGGTCAGGGCACTGAAGCTTTCTTT.

The J gene is TRBJ2-3, the V gene TRBV7-9; D is undetermined. The CDR3 contains 11 residues. Trimming pared 6 bases from V and 14 bases from J, leaving 15 bases between. Germline V gene data show CDR1 as SEHNR and CDR2 as FQNEAQ (reference sequence). The CDR3 sequence: CASSYESSPYF. The CDR3 nucleotides are TGTGCCAGCAGTTATGAGTCGTCCCCGTATTTT.

This clonotype was observed many times. V usage is TRBV4-1 and J usage is TRBJ1-5, with 7 bases identical to TRBD1. The CDR3 spans 15 residues. Germline V lookup: CDR1 MGHRA, CDR2 YSYEKL. V lost 3 bases, J lost 1 base, and 3 bases stayed unmatched. The CDR3 sequence is CASSQVRGSNQPQHF. CDR3 coding DNA: TGCGCCAGCAGCCAGGTCAGGGGGAGCAATCAGCCCCAGCATTTT.

This clonotype was seen repeatedly, ten times or more. The chain combines TRBV6-1 with TRBJ2-1; TRBD2 matches 11 bases. Germline V gene data show CDR1 as MNHNS and CDR2 as SASEGT. V was pared by 2 bases and J by 7 bases, with 13 bases of the junction left unmatched. This CDR3 is built from 18 residues. The DNA for the CDR3 is TGTGCCAGCAGTGAACAACCCCGACTAGCGGGGATTGGGAATGAGCAGTTCTTC. Encoded protein: CASSEQPRLAGIGNEQFF.

This clonotype was seen a few times. The chain carries TRBV27 and TRBJ2-5; TRBD2 is a possible D gene (6 bases). Trimming shortened V by 6 bases and J by 0 bases, and 14 bases separated the two germline ends. The germline V gene encodes CDR1 MNHEY and CDR2 SMNVEV (reference sequence). The CDR3 runs to 15 residues. As DNA, the CDR3 is TGTGCCAGCAGGAGAGCGGGCGGGTACCAAGAGACCCAGTACTTC. Translation gives CASRRAGGYQETQYF.

The table lists this clonotype with a few counts. V and J are TRBV12-3 or TRBV12-4 and TRBJ2-3; no definite D call. With 3 bases removed from V and 0 bases from J, the gap between germline ends came to 7 bases. CDR3 length: 14 amino acids. The CDR3, as DNA: TGTGCCAGCAGTTTTTTCCTCAGCACAGATACGCAGTATTTT. The encoded protein is CASSFFLSTDTQYF.

This chain joins TRBV20-1 and TRBJ2-5; 7 bases map to TRBD2. Germline-derived CDR1 and CDR2 are DFQATT and SNEGSKA (reference sequence). The CDR3 runs 12 residues. The CDR3 reads CSKKGGGETQYF. Written as DNA, the CDR3 is TGCAGCAAAAAGGGCGGGGGAGAGACCCAGTACTTC.

This clonotype was picked up a small number of times. The rearrangement links TRBV27 to TRBJ2-5, with D unresolved. The CDR3 contains 9 residues. Deletions cut 11 bases from V and 5 bases from J, with 6 bases between. Germline values: CDR1 MNHEY, CDR2 SMNVEV (reference sequence). The CDR3 bases are TGTGCCGTCGGGGAGACCCAGTACTTC. Protein product: CAVGETQYF.

Points on this clonotype: Relative to the germline gene, one junction end is altered; a read error may explain this. The V call is TRBV20-1, the J call TRBJ2-5, with 9 bases fitting TRBD1. The CDR3 extends over 13 amino acids. Germline-derived CDR1 and CDR2 are DFQATT and SNEGSKA (reference sequence). In DNA form, the CDR3 reads TGCAGTGGCCACAGGGGGCCCCAAGAGGCCCAGTACTTC. Translated: CSGHRGPQEAQYF.

This clonotype was seen a handful of times. The chain has TRBV20-1 and TRBJ2-7, with 9 bases lining up with TRBD2. Germline-derived CDR1 and CDR2 are DFQATT and SNEGSKA (reference sequence). V shed 4 bases, J shed 5 bases, and the junction held 9 bases outside the gene matches. The CDR3 length is 14 residues. The CDR3 nucleotides are TGCAGTGCTATCCACCTTAGCGGGAGCAACGAGCAGTACTTC. It yields the protein CSAIHLSGSNEQYF.

The chain couples TRBV12-3 or TRBV12-4 to TRBJ2-3; 9 nucleotides agree with TRBD2. After removal of 6 bases from V and 3 bases from J, the junction contained 4 bases not matched to a gene. The CDR3 length is 14 residues. This CDR3 reads CASSLAGKTDTQYF. CDR3 DNA sequence: TGTGCCAGCAGCCTAGCGGGGAAGACAGATACGCAGTATTTT.

This chain connects TRBV2 to TRBJ1-6; D is unclear. Trimming removed 7 bases at V and 9 bases at J, with 13 bases between. Per the germline V gene, CDR1 is SNHLY and CDR2 is FYNNEI. The CDR3 is made up of 13 amino acids. The chain's CDR3 is CASIMVVISPLHF. In nucleotides, the CDR3 is TGTGCCAGCATCATGGTGGTGATTTCACCCCTCCACTTT.

The chain is built from TRBV27 and TRBJ2-1; 10 bases agree with TRBD2. V lost 5 bases and J lost 3; bases outside the gene matches: 4. Germline V gene lookup returns CDR1 MNHEY and CDR2 SMNVEV (reference sequence). The CDR3 loop spans 15 amino acids. Here the CDR3 DNA reads TGTGCCAGCAGTGAGCGGGAGGGCTACTACAATGAGCAGTTCTTC. This sequence encodes CASSEREGYYNEQFF.

This clonotype was recorded a few times. V and J are TRBV29-1 and TRBJ1-1; TRBD1 might be the D (5 bases). V was cut by 7 bases and J by 0 bases, with 15 bases left in between. The CDR3 runs 14 residues. Germline V gene sequence: CDR1 SQVTM, CDR2 ANQGSEA. The CDR3 nucleotides read TGCAGCGCTGATCACGACAGCCTGAACACTGAAGCTTTCTTT. It codes for CSADHDSLNTEAFF.

This clonotype was seen only a few times. V is TRBV20-1 and J is TRBJ2-7; D is perhaps TRBD2 (6 bases). The V gene lost 3 bases and the J gene lost 5 bases, with 17 bases spanning the gap. CDR1 is DFQATT and CDR2 is SNEGSKA in the germline V gene (reference sequence). The CDR3 loop spans 14 amino acids. In DNA form, the CDR3 reads TGCAGTGCTAGGACGTGGGGGAGGTACAACGAGCAGTACTTC. Translated, it gives CSARTWGRYNEQYF.

Note on this clonotype: One end of the junction does not line up with germline, which may come from a read error. The chain links TRBV28 to TRBJ2-3, with 7 bases identical to TRBD1. The CDR3 has 15 amino acids. The V gene's germline CDR1 is MDHEN and CDR2 SYDVKM. The CDR3 spells CACSSGTASTDTQYF. In DNA, the CDR3 is TGTGCCTGCAGTTCCGGGACAGCTAGCACAGATACGCAGTATTTT.

The rearrangement links TRBV18 to TRBJ1-1, with 8 bases identical to TRBD1. The CDR3 has 13 amino acids. V trimming: 3 bases; J trimming: 6 bases; junction bases outside the gene matches: 3. Germline V gives CDR1 KGHSH, CDR2 LQKENI. For the CDR3, the DNA is TGTGCCAGCTCACCCCCGGACAGGGCTGAAGCTTTCTTT. Translated, it gives CASSPPDRAEAFF.

This sequence joins TRBV10-3 and TRBJ2-5; 8 nucleotides match TRBD2. This CDR3 spans 17 amino acids. Germline CDR1 ENHRY, CDR2 SYGVKD. V was clipped by 0 bases and J by 1 base; unmatched bases: 7. The CDR3 protein is CAISESGAGGLQETQYF. DNA of the CDR3: TGTGCCATCAGTGAGTCGGGGGCGGGGGGTCTCCAAGAGACCCAGTACTTC.